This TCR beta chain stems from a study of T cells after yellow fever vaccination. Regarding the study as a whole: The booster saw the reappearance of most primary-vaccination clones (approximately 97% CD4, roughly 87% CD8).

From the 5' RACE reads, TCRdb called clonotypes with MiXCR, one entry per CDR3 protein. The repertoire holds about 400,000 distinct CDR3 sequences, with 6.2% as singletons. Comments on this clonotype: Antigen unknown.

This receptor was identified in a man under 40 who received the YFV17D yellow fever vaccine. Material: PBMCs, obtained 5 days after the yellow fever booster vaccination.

CDR3 region: CASSVQAGGETQYF. The DNA for the CDR3 is TGTGCCAGCAGCGTTCAAGCAGGTGGCGAGACCCAGTACTTC. V is TRBV9 and J is TRBJ2-5; D is undetermined. This CDR3 is built from 14 residues. Germline V lookup: CDR1 SGDLS, CDR2 YYNGEE. V lost 2 bases to trimming and J lost 5 bases, with 13 bases between them. Full variable domain (outside the CDR3, taken from reference TRBV9 and TRBJ2-5): DSGVTQTPKHLITATGQRVTLRCSPRSGDLSVYWYQQSLDQGLQFLIQYYNGEERAKGNILERFSAQQFPDLHSELNLSSLELGDSALYFCASSVQAGGETQYFGPGTRLLVL.